This T cell receptor (beta chain) was identified in a study of T cells in Graves' hyperthyroidism and ophthalmopathy. At the level of the study: At initial diagnosis, before any treatment had begun, peripheral blood was obtained. General study points: Blood also carried most thyroid clonotypes expanded above 0.001. By a 13 V-J model, ophthalmopathy was set apart from stable hyperthyroidism.

Isolation of PBMCs was performed on 8.5 to 10 ml fresh peripheral blood. CDR1 KGHDR and CDR2 SFDVKD come from the germline V gene. The CDR3 runs 14 residues. Trimming removed 0 bases at V and 1 base at J, with 4 bases between. Details on this clonotype: Its specificity is unknown.

From RNA transcripts, TCR beta CDR3 regions were amplified. First-round RT-PCR targeting the TCR CDR3 was performed with the HTBI primer set. TCRdb re-called the multiplex PCR reads through MiXCR, storing one row per CDR3 protein. Of under 500,000 distinct CDR3 sequences listed, about an eighth were seen once; the top ten hold approximately 29%. This TCR was sampled from a man aged 50 or older with Graves' ophthalmopathy. Sequenced input: blood. This chain connects TRBV24-1 to TRBJ2-3; D call uncertain. CDR3: CATSDLAGTDTQYF. CDR3 DNA sequence: TGTGCCACCAGTGATTTGGCGGGCACAGATACGCAGTATTTT.